These T cell receptor beta chains were read from a single sample in a study of cytomegalovirus exposure and HLA in healthy donors. Measured with immunoSEQ multiplex PCR; TCRdb has only the in-frame clones, and not every one. The sample lists roughly 100,000 clones; around two thirds were seen once. The sample comprised PBMCs. These receptors were collected from a woman aged 45 to 65 in good health and CMV-seronegative. The CDR3 runs from the conserved cysteine through the conserved F or W. Fields, in order: clone size, J gene, D gene, V gene, CDR3 DNA, CDR3 protein. A D gene is named only where the DNA matches it firmly. Where a row states a size, it is once, few, many or the class of an expanded clone; other rows omit it.

>once|TRBJ1-4|NA|TRBV14
TGTGCCAGCAGCCTCAGGGCAGGAAGGGAAAAACTGTTTTTT
CASSLRAGREKLFF
>few|TRBJ2-6|NA|TRBV7-8
TGTGCCAGCAGCTTAATTGTTGAGGTTTCTGGGGCCAACGTCCTGACTTTC
CASSLIVEVSGANVLTF
>few|TRBJ1-4|NA|TRBV9
TGTGCCAGCAGCGTAGGGAAGGGGCATTATGAAAAACTGTTTTTT
CASSVGKGHYEKLFF
>few|TRBJ2-5|TRBD2|TRBV19
TGTGCCAGTACCCCGGTGGGAGGGACAGAGACCCAGTACTTC
CASTPVGGTETQYF
>few|TRBJ2-5|TRBD2|TRBV2
TGTGCCAGCAGTGTCGAGCGGGAGGGGAGTGGGGAGACCCAGTACTTC
CASSVEREGSGETQYF
>NA|TRBJ2-7|TRBD1|TRBV19
TGTGCCAGTAGTCTGCCGGGACAGGGAACCTACGAGCAGTACTTC
CASSLPGQGTYEQYF
>NA|TRBJ2-7|TRBD1|TRBV4-3
TGCGCCAGCAGCCACGACAGGGGGCGAAGCTACGAGCAGTACTTC
CASSHDRGRSYEQYF
>NA|TRBJ2-5|TRBD2|TRBV6-5
TGTGCCAGCAGTCACGAAGCGGGATTCCAAGAGACCCAGTACTTC
CASSHEAGFQETQYF
>NA|TRBJ2-3|TRBD2|TRBV2
TGTGCCAGCAGCTTAGCGGGGGGGGTGGATACGCAGTATTTT
CASSLAGGVDTQYF
>NA|TRBJ2-2|NA|TRBV6-6
TGTGCCAGCAGTTACCGGGGGACGGCCGGGGAGCTGTTTTTT
CASSYRGTAGELFF
>NA|TRBJ2-1|NA|TRBV5-1
TGCGCCAGCAGCTTAACAGGCCCCGACACCTACAATGAGCAGTTCTTC
CASSLTGPDTYNEQFF
>NA|TRBJ1-5|TRBD1|TRBV10-2
TGCGCCAGCAGAGGGTTTACAGGGGGCAATCAGCCCCAGCATTTT
CASRGFTGGNQPQHF
>NA|TRBJ2-7|TRBD2|TRBV13
TGTGCCAGCAGCTTATCTAGCGGGAGCTCCTACGAGCAGTACTTC
CASSLSSGSSYEQYF
>NA|TRBJ2-5|TRBD1|TRBV5-1
TGCGCCAGCAGGTTACTCGGACAGGGAAGGGAGACCCAGTACTTC
CASRLLGQGRETQYF
>NA|TRBJ2-7|NA|TRBV20-1
TGCAGTGCCATACAGGGTTACGAGCAGTACTTC
CSAIQGYEQYF
>NA|TRBJ2-1|TRBD2|TRBV7-2
TGTGCCAGCAGCCCAAGACTAGCGGGAGTATACAATGAGCAGTTCTTC
CASSPRLAGVYNEQFF
>few|TRBJ2-7|TRBD1|TRBV11-2
TGTGCCAGCAGCTTAGATACAGGGGGCACCTACGAGCAGTACTTC
CASSLDTGGTYEQYF
>NA|TRBJ1-4|TRBD1|TRBV28
TGTGCCAGCAGGCTTAGGGGGACAGGGGCGAAACTGTTTTTT
CASRLRGTGAKLFF
>NA|TRBJ2-1|NA|TRBV2
TGTGCCAGCAGTCAGAGCGAGAGCTCCTACAATGAGCAGTTCTTC
CASSQSESSYNEQFF
>NA|TRBJ2-1|NA|TRBV30
TGTGCCTGGAGTCAGTCAGGGTTTGTGTTCTTC
CAWSQSGFVFF
>NA|TRBJ1-1|NA|TRBV27
TGTGCCAGCAGTTTATCGAGCGGGGGAAAGGAAGCTTTCTTT
CASSLSSGGKEAFF
>once|TRBJ2-7|TRBD1|TRBV27
TGTGCCAGCAGTTCATACAGGGGGCGTTCCTCCTACGAGCAGTACTTC
CASSSYRGRSSYEQYF
>few|TRBJ1-1|NA|TRBV4-1
TGCGCCAGCAGCCAAGACCCTTCCCGGGACACTGAAGCTTTCTTT
CASSQDPSRDTEAFF
>NA|TRBJ2-3|NA|TRBV19
TGTGCCACCCCGCACGGGGTTTTGACAGATACGCAGTATTTT
CATPHGVLTDTQYF
>NA|TRBJ2-1|TRBD2|TRBV12-5
TGTGCTAGTGGTTTGGAAGCGGGAGGAGGGTATGAGCAGTTCTTC
CASGLEAGGGYEQFF
>few|TRBJ1-5|TRBD1|TRBV5-5
TGTGCCAGCAGACCTGCCTCGGACAGGTCCAATCAGCCCCAGCATTTT
CASRPASDRSNQPQHF
>NA|TRBJ1-1|NA|TRBV6-5
TGTGCCAGCAGTTGTCGGAAGGACAAGAACACTGAAGCTTTCTTT
CASSCRKDKNTEAFF
>NA|TRBJ2-5|TRBD2|TRBV11-2
TGTGCCAGCAGCCTTCTGGCGGGGGGGCCGGGGGAGACCCAGTACTTC
CASSLLAGGPGETQYF
>NA|TRBJ2-3|TRBD2|TRBV4-3
TGCGCCAGCAGCCAGGAGGGGCTAGCGGGAGGTCAAACAGATACGCAGTATTTT
CASSQEGLAGGQTDTQYF
>NA|TRBJ1-2|TRBD1|TRBV6-6
TGTGCCAGCAGTCGACAGGGGGACTATGGCTACACCTTC
CASSRQGDYGYTF
>NA|TRBJ2-5|TRBD2|TRBV15
TGTGCCACCAGCAGAGTGAGCGGGAGAGGGGAGACCCAGTACTTC
CATSRVSGRGETQYF
>few|TRBJ2-4|NA|TRBV19
TGTGCCAGTGACCCCGGGGGAGCCAAAAACATTCAGTACTTC
CASDPGGAKNIQYF
>NA|TRBJ2-5|NA|TRBV29-1
TGCAGCGTTGAAGTTCGGCGGGTTTCCCACCTAGGAGAGACCCAGTACTTC
CSVEVRRVSHLGETQYF